The rows below give T cell receptor beta chains drawn from one sample of a study of tumor-infiltrating lymphocytes in oesophageal squamous cell carcinoma. One entry per CDR3 protein results from TCRdb running MiXCR on the PCR reads. Altogether approximately 19,000 distinct CDR3 sequences are present, around 40% being singletons, with the ten largest covering around 32%. Sequencing was carried out using normal esophageal tissue next to the tumor. These receptors were obtained from a female donor with esophageal squamous cell carcinoma. Both conserved end residues are part of each CDR3. D genes are given only for firm matches. The size field is filled for only some rows; it gives once, few, many or a size class.

>TRBJ1-5|TRBD1|TRBV19|-
CASSIAKRGPGQDNQPQHF
TGTGCCAGTAGTATAGCTAAACGGGGACCGGGACAGGACAATCAGCCCCAGCATTTT
>TRBJ2-1|-|TRBV10-1|medium-sized
CARGNEQFF
TGCGCCAGGGGGAATGAGCAGTTCTTC
>TRBJ2-4|-|TRBV28|-
CASSLLGDPYGKNIQYF
TGTGCCAGCAGTTTATTGGGAGACCCTTATGGCAAAAACATTCAGTACTTC
>TRBJ2-3|-|TRBV7-2|-
CASSLVPPDTQYF
TGTGCCAGCAGCTTAGTTCCCCCAGATACGCAGTATTTT
>TRBJ2-5|-|TRBV24-1|medium-sized
CATSEPHMGGQTETQYF
TGTGCCACCAGTGAACCCCATATGGGAGGTCAAACAGAGACCCAGTACTTC
>TRBJ2-7|-|TRBV11-1|-
CASSGKGQPRTDTQYF
TGTGCCAGCAGCGGCAAAGGACAGCCTAGGACAGATACGCAGTACTTC
>TRBJ2-7|-|TRBV20-1|-
CSASHTYEQYF
TGCAGTGCTAGCCACACCTACGAGCAGTACTTC
>TRBJ2-3|TRBD2|TRBV7-9|once
CASSPVSGRMWDTQYF
TGTGCCAGCAGCCCGGTTAGCGGGAGGATGTGGGATACGCAGTATTTT
>TRBJ2-6|TRBD2|TRBV7-3|-
CASSLSAGAGANVLTF
TGTGCCAGCAGCTTAAGTGCGGGAGCTGGGGCCAACGTCCTGACTTTC
>TRBJ1-4|-|TRBV28|-
CASSLYATNEKLFF
TGTGCCAGCAGTTTATATGCAACTAATGAAAAACTGTTTTTT
>TRBJ2-7|-|TRBV7-3|many
CASSLFGGGGHEQYF
TGTGCCAGCAGCTTATTTGGGGGAGGAGGGCATGAGCAGTACTTC
>TRBJ2-1|TRBD2|TRBV2|many
CASSASSGSSNEQFF
TGTGCCAGCAGTGCAAGTAGCGGGAGTAGCAATGAGCAGTTCTTC
>TRBJ2-1|-|TRBV6-6|-
CASSPSHRNREQFF
TGTGCCAGCAGTCCCTCTCACAGGAACCGCGAGCAGTTCTTC
>TRBJ2-1|-|TRBV7-9|-
CASSSPARSYNEQFF
TGTGCCAGCAGCTCCCCCGCGCGGAGCTACAATGAGCAGTTCTTC
>TRBJ2-5|-|TRBV11-3|many
CASSESGQETQYF
TGTGCCAGCAGCGAGAGCGGTCAAGAGACCCAGTACTTC
>TRBJ2-7|-|TRBV6-6|medium-sized
CASSYGADSYEQYF
TGTGCCAGCAGTTACGGAGCGGACTCCTACGAGCAGTACTTC
>TRBJ2-1|TRBD2|TRBV7-3|-
CASSLRDRGRTSGKYNEQFF
TGTGCCAGCAGCTTACGAGACAGGGGAAGAACTAGCGGGAAGTACAATGAGCAGTTCTTC
>TRBJ2-5|TRBD2|TRBV7-2|few
CASSPTSGRAETQYF
TGTGCCAGCAGCCCGACTAGCGGGAGGGCGGAGACCCAGTACTTC
>TRBJ1-5|-|TRBV6-1|medium-sized
CASSRTDSNQPQHF
TGTGCCAGCAGTAGGACAGATAGCAATCAGCCCCAGCATTTT
>TRBJ2-3|-|TRBV7-2|-
CASSSISNTQYF
TGTGCCAGCAGTTCTATTTCAAATACGCAGTATTTT
>TRBJ2-1|-|TRBV7-6|few
CASSLKGTPYNEQFF
TGTGCCAGCAGCTTAAAGGGGACTCCCTACAATGAGCAGTTCTTC
>TRBJ2-3|-|TRBV11-1|once
CASSLGLHPTDTQYF
TGTGCCAGCAGCTTAGGTCTGCACCCCACAGATACGCAGTATTTT
>TRBJ2-5|-|TRBV6-6|-
CASSYGYSKETQYF
TGTGCCAGCAGTTACGGTTACAGCAAAGAGACCCAGTACTTC
>TRBJ2-3|-|TRBV7-6|-
CASSQGPFTDTQYF
TGTGCCAGCAGCCAGGGTCCCTTCACAGATACGCAGTATTTT
>TRBJ2-2|-|TRBV7-3|many
CASSPTDDNTGELFF
TGTGCCAGCAGCCCTACGGACGACAACACCGGGGAGCTGTTTTTT
>TRBJ2-1|TRBD1|TRBV6-6|-
CASRRQGTHNEQFF
TGTGCCAGCAGGAGACAGGGAACGCACAATGAGCAGTTCTTC
>TRBJ2-6|TRBD1|TRBV28|-
CASSLWQGDSSGANVLTF
TGTGCCAGCAGTTTGTGGCAGGGGGATAGCTCTGGGGCCAACGTCCTGACTTTC
>TRBJ2-1|-|TRBV12-5|-
CASGSALADRVSYNEQFF
TGTGCTAGTGGTTCCGCCTTAGCGGACCGGGTCTCCTACAATGAGCAGTTCTTC
>TRBJ2-7|TRBD1|TRBV7-4|-
CASSRDRGHEQYF
TGTGCCAGCAGTCGGGACAGGGGGCACGAGCAGTACTTC
>TRBJ2-7|-|TRBV11-2|once
CASSLGVRGQNEQYF
TGTGCCAGCAGCTTAGGTGTGAGGGGCCAGAATGAGCAGTACTTC
>TRBJ1-3|-|TRBV28|-
CASSLYALSGNTIYF
TGTGCCAGCAGTTTATATGCCCTCTCTGGAAACACCATATATTTT
>TRBJ2-7|TRBD2|TRBV5-6|-
CASSSVGLAGSYEQYF
TGTGCCAGCAGCTCGGTGGGACTAGCGGGGTCCTACGAGCAGTACTTC
>TRBJ2-7|-|TRBV6-1|medium-sized
CASSARGYEQYF
TGTGCCAGCAGCGCAAGGGGCTACGAGCAGTACTTC
>TRBJ1-2|TRBD1|TRBV6-6|medium-sized
CASSYSDRGRGYTF
TGTGCCAGCAGTTACTCTGACAGGGGGCGAGGCTACACCTTC
>TRBJ1-2|-|TRBV19|few
CASSIGGTQNYGYTF
TGTGCCAGTAGTATTGGCGGGACACAAAACTATGGCTACACCTTC
>TRBJ2-7|-|TRBV6-4|-
CASSYGRNSYQQYF
TGTGCCAGCAGTTACGGGCGGAATAGCTACCAGCAGTACTTC
>TRBJ2-1|TRBD2|TRBV7-2|few
CASSLTGAGAGYEQFF
TGTGCCAGCAGCTTAACCGGCGCGGGAGCGGGCTATGAGCAGTTCTTC
>TRBJ2-5|TRBD2|TRBV5-1|-
CASSPLTSGRAGTETQYF
TGCGCCAGCAGCCCCCTGACTAGCGGGAGGGCCGGTACGGAGACCCAGTACTTC
>TRBJ2-5|TRBD1|TRBV7-7|medium-sized
CASSRTGKETQYF
TGTGCTAGCAGCCGGACAGGGAAAGAGACCCAGTACTTC
>TRBJ2-3|TRBD2|TRBV10-3|-
CASRLAGETDTQYF
TGTGCCAGTAGACTAGCGGGAGAAACAGATACGCAGTATTTT
>TRBJ2-7|-|TRBV7-9|once
CASSLALQPYEQYF
TGTGCCAGCAGCTTAGCGCTCCAGCCCTACGAGCAGTACTTC
>TRBJ2-1|-|TRBV7-8|-
CASSLALGSSYEQFF
TGTGCCAGCAGCTTAGCCCTCGGGAGCTCCTACGAGCAGTTCTTC
>TRBJ2-7|TRBD1|TRBV11-2|-
CASSLDRGYTYEQYF
TGTGCCAGCAGCTTAGACAGGGGGTACACCTACGAGCAGTACTTC
>TRBJ1-6|-|TRBV6-5|-
CASSYSSDNSPLHF
TGTGCCAGCAGTTACTCGTCCGATAATTCACCCCTCCACTTT
>TRBJ2-2|-|TRBV19|-
CASSILKGTGELFF
TGTGCCAGTAGTATCTTGAAGGGTACCGGGGAGCTGTTTTTT
>TRBJ2-5|-|TRBV5-6|many
CASSLGGPSQETQYF
TGTGCCAGCAGCTTGGGGGGACCGAGCCAAGAGACCCAGTACTTC
>TRBJ2-7|-|TRBV7-3|-
CASSFGGQAYEQYF
TGTGCCAGCAGCTTCGGCGGCCAAGCCTACGAGCAGTACTTC
>TRBJ1-1|-|TRBV7-6|-
CASSLNGLMNTEAFF
TGTGCCAGCAGCCTAAACGGACTCATGAACACTGAAGCTTTCTTT
>TRBJ2-1|TRBD2|TRBV5-4|-
CASSLGLAGGPDTQFF
TGTGCCAGCAGCTTGGGACTAGCGGGAGGCCCCGATACGCAGTTCTTC
>TRBJ1-1|-|TRBV7-8|-
CASSRDRANTEAFF
TGTGCCAGCAGCCGCGACAGAGCGAACACTGAAGCTTTCTTT
>TRBJ1-1|-|TRBV7-2|-
CASSLTTNTEAFF
TGTGCCAGCAGCCTAACGACAAACACTGAAGCTTTCTTT
>TRBJ2-2|TRBD2|TRBV12-3/TRBV12-4|few
CASRSGSLGELFF
TGTGCCAGCAGGAGCGGGAGCTTAGGGGAGCTGTTTTTT
>TRBJ2-5|-|TRBV7-2|-
CASSSGCGGYTEQYF
TGTGCCAGCAGCTCCGGGTGCGGTGGATACACTGAGCAGTACTTC